These T cell receptor beta chains were read from a single sample in a study of CD8+ T cells in alopecia areata. Measured with immunoSEQ multiplex PCR; TCRdb has only the in-frame clones, and not every one. Of 110,000 to 150,000 clones in the sample, about 51% were seen once. The material sequenced was CD8+ T cells sorted from blood, taken at week 4, from a patient treated with tofacitinib. The receptor source for this set is a human donor with alopecia areata. Each CDR3 is given with its conserved first and last residue. Each record gives: CDR3 DNA, CDR3 protein, J gene, D gene, V gene, clone size. The D gene is left open where the match is weak. Size is omitted from some rows. Given values are once, few, many or a class for expanded clones.

TGTGCCAGCAGTTACGGGGCTAACACCGGGGAGCTGTTTTTT | CASSYGANTGELFF | TRBJ2-2 | . | TRBV6-5 | .
TGTGCCAGCTCATCCGACAGGGAGCGCAATCAGCCCCAGCATTTT | CASSSDRERNQPQHF | TRBJ1-5 | TRBD1 | TRBV18 | .
TGCGCCAGCAGCTCTCCCCGACAGGGACTAATTCAAGAGACCCAGTACTTC | CASSSPRQGLIQETQYF | TRBJ2-5 | . | TRBV5-1 | .
TGTGCCTGGAGTGTACTTCAGAACACTGAAGCTTTCTTT | CAWSVLQNTEAFF | TRBJ1-1 | . | TRBV30 | .
TGTGCCAGCAGCTTAAGGATAGCAGGGGTGGAAGAGCAGTTCTTC | CASSLRIAGVEEQFF | TRBJ2-1 | . | TRBV7-9 | .
TGTGCCAGCAGCTCGGGACAGGGTATGGCCTTC | CASSSGQGMAF | TRBJ1-2 | TRBD1 | TRBV7-9 | .
TGCGCCAGCACCCCCTTCCAGGGGATGGTTTACGAGCAGTACTTC | CASTPFQGMVYEQYF | TRBJ2-7 | . | TRBV5-1 | .
TGTGCCAGCAGCCCTCGGGACAGGGGATGGACAGATACGCAGTATTTT | CASSPRDRGWTDTQYF | TRBJ2-3 | TRBD1 | TRBV14 | many
TGTGCCAGCCTGGACAGGGCATATAGTGGGGCCAACGTCCTGACTTTC | CASLDRAYSGANVLTF | TRBJ2-6 | TRBD1 | TRBV27 | .
TGTGCCGGTAACAGGGGGCTCGGAGAGACCCAGTACTTC | CAGNRGLGETQYF | TRBJ2-5 | TRBD1 | TRBV2 | .
TGCGCCAGCAGCCCTCCAGCCAGCTACGAGCAGTACTTC | CASSPPASYEQYF | TRBJ2-7 | . | TRBV5-1 | .
TGCGCCAGCAGCCAAGAGATGAACACTGAAGCTTTCTTT | CASSQEMNTEAFF | TRBJ1-1 | . | TRBV4-1 | once
TGTGCCAGCAGTCCGCAAACTGATACGCAGTATTTT | CASSPQTDTQYF | TRBJ2-3 | . | TRBV14 | once
TGTGCCTGGAGTGTCCCACGGAGGGGTAGAAATGAGCAGTTCTTC | CAWSVPRRGRNEQFF | TRBJ2-1 | . | TRBV30 | once
TGTGCCAGCAGTGAATGGGGCAGCCTTAGCAATCAGCCCCAGCATTTT | CASSEWGSLSNQPQHF | TRBJ1-5 | . | TRBV6-1 | .
TGTGCCAGCAGTCCCACGTCTTTCCCCGGGGAGCTGTTTTTT | CASSPTSFPGELFF | TRBJ2-2 | . | TRBV27 | .
TGTGCCAGCAGTCCTCTCGGGCAAGACACCGGGGAGCTGTTTTTT | CASSPLGQDTGELFF | TRBJ2-2 | . | TRBV9 | .
TGTGCCAGCAGCCCCCAAAGTGGCAATCAGCCCCAGCATTTT | CASSPQSGNQPQHF | TRBJ1-5 | . | TRBV7-9 | few
TGTGCCAGTTACGGGCAGTACAATGAGCAGTTCTTC | CASYGQYNEQFF | TRBJ2-1 | . | TRBV19 | .
TGTGCCAGCAGCCACGACGTGAACACTGAAGCTTTCTTT | CASSHDVNTEAFF | TRBJ1-1 | . | TRBV6-5 | .
TGTGCCTGGAGTGTCCCGGGGGGGGCCCCGACCCAGTACTTC | CAWSVPGGAPTQYF | TRBJ2-5 | TRBD2 | TRBV30 | .
TGTGCCAGCAGTGAGCCCAGGGGGTACAATGAGCAGTTCTTC | CASSEPRGYNEQFF | TRBJ2-1 | TRBD1 | TRBV6-5 | few
TGCAGCGTTGAGGACAGCACTCTCTATGAGCAGTTCTTC | CSVEDSTLYEQFF | TRBJ2-1 | . | TRBV29-1 | .
TGTGCCTGGAGTTTTGGCACTGAAGCTTTCTTT | CAWSFGTEAFF | TRBJ1-1 | . | TRBV30 | .
TGTGCCTGGAACGCAGGGACCTACGAGCAGTACTTC | CAWNAGTYEQYF | TRBJ2-7 | . | TRBV30 | .
TGTGCCAGCAGTTCGGGGGGCCAAGAGACCCAGTACTTC | CASSSGGQETQYF | TRBJ2-5 | TRBD2 | TRBV7-9 | few
TGTGCCAGCAGCTCCTACAGGGATGGCTACACCTTC | CASSSYRDGYTF | TRBJ1-2 | . | TRBV5-4 | few
TGTGCCAGCAGCTTAGTAATCAGGGACGCTTCACCCCTCCACTTT | CASSLVIRDASPLHF | TRBJ1-6 | . | TRBV13 | .
TGTGCCAGTAGTGAAAGGGGAATACCGAACACTGAAGCTTTCTTT | CASSERGIPNTEAFF | TRBJ1-1 | . | TRBV19 | .
TGCAGCGTTGAAGCGGGCAGGGAAGAGACCCAGTACTTC | CSVEAGREETQYF | TRBJ2-5 | . | TRBV29-1 | few